The 16 T cell receptor beta chains below come from one sample, sequenced in a study of blood T cell repertoires in COVID-19. Some clones are missing from TCRdb's copy, which holds only in-frame ones; the method was immunoSEQ multiplex PCR. The sample yields roughly 150,000 clones, 84% seen once. Sequencing was performed on peripheral blood. The receptors originated from a woman aged 45-59 years in a cohort sampled during active or convalescent COVID-19.

This clone was seen a few times. The chain couples TRBV3-1 (or the pseudogene TRBV3-2) to TRBJ2-4, with 8 bases that match TRBD1. This CDR3 has 18 residues. V lost 0 bases and J lost 0; bases outside the gene matches: 7. Germline assignment: CDR1 LGHDT and CDR2 YNNKEL (reference sequence). CDR3 sequence reads: CASSQDYGQGLAKNIQYF. DNA of the CDR3: TGTGCCAGCAGCCAAGATTATGGACAGGGCTTAGCCAAAAACATTCAGTACTTC.

This clone was counted a few times. The chain joins TRBV19 to TRBJ1-3; D uncertain. This CDR3 has 14 residues. Germline V CDR1 and CDR2: LNHDA, SQIVND (reference sequence). V was cut by 4 bases and J by 0 bases, with 7 bases left in between. CDR3: CASSTAGSGNTIYF. Written as DNA, the CDR3 is TGTGCCAGTAGTACAGCAGGCTCTGGAAACACCATATATTTT.

The genes are TRBV29-1 and TRBJ2-3, with D maybe TRBD1 (8 bases). Trimming removed 8 bases from V and 3 bases from J, with 15 bases in between. The germline V gene has CDR1 SQVTM and CDR2 ANQGSEA. The length of the CDR3 is 13 residues. DNA of the CDR3: TGCAGCTCAGACAGGGGAGGGACAGATACGCAGTATTTT. Translated: CSSDRGGTDTQYF.

This chain uses TRBV2 with TRBJ2-2; the match to TRBD2 covers 8 bases. The junction had 8 bases not matched to a gene; V was cut back by 6 bases and J by 5 bases. The CDR3 has 15 residues. The germline gives CDR1 SNHLY, CDR2 FYNNEI. The CDR3 loop is CASRLSGGATGELFF. The DNA of the CDR3 is TGTGCCAGCAGGCTCTCCGGGGGGGCTACCGGGGAGCTGTTTTTT.

The sample holds many counts of this clone. The chain combines TRBV25-1 with TRBJ2-1; TRBD1 agrees at 7 bases. The germline CDR1 and CDR2 sequences are MGHDK and SYGVNS. The CDR3 runs to 14 residues. Germline trimming cut 5 bases from V and 5 bases from J; bases unmatched to any gene: 6. CDR3 sequence (DNA): TGTGCCAGCAGTCTGTGGGACAGTAACAATGAGCAGTTCTTC. This translates into CASSLWDSNNEQFF.

The CDR3 sequence: CASSLVRSPIEQYF. CDR3 nucleotide sequence: TGTGCCAGCAGCTTAGTTCGGTCTCCAATCGAGCAGTACTTC. The V gene is TRBV7-2, the J gene TRBJ2-7; D remains ambiguous. The CDR3 sequence is 14 residues long. CDR1 is SGHTA and CDR2 is FQGNSA in the germline V gene. Trimming left V 1 base short and J 6 bases short, with 13 bases between.

The chain couples TRBV18 to TRBJ1-2; 8 bases map to TRBD1. Trimming cost V 2 bases and J 8 bases; bases outside gene matches: 10. Germline assignment: CDR1 KGHSH and CDR2 LQKENI. This CDR3 is 15 amino acids long. The DNA of the CDR3 is TGTGCCAGCTCACCAGACGGACAGGGTAGACGAGGCTACACCTTC. Translated: CASSPDGQGRRGYTF.

CDR3 sequence: CASSQGLNRRGYTF. The CDR3, as DNA: TGTGCCAGCAGCCAAGGCCTTAACAGGCGCGGCTACACCTTC. The V and J genes are TRBV3-1 (or the pseudogene TRBV3-2) and TRBJ1-2; D is possibly TRBD1 (5 bases). The CDR3 is 14 residues long. The V and J ends lost 1 base and 8 bases respectively, with 14 bases between them. Germline lookup yields CDR1 LGHDT and CDR2 YNNKEL (reference sequence).

The genes are TRBV2 and TRBJ2-1; 11 bases match TRBD2. The CDR3 has 14 amino acids. The V gene's germline CDR1 is SNHLY and CDR2 FYNNEI. The junction had 3 bases not matched to a gene; V was cut back by 7 bases and J by 4 bases. The CDR3 nucleotides are TGTGCCAGCACCGGGACTAGCGGTTACAATGAGCAGTTCTTC. Translation gives CASTGTSGYNEQFF.

The CDR3 DNA reads as TGTGCCAGCAGCTTGAGACAGGGTGAAACTGAAGCTTTCTTT. Translating gives CASSLRQGETEAFF. The chain has TRBV5-8 and TRBJ1-1, with 7 bases aligning to TRBD1. Looked up from germline, CDR1 is SGHTS and CDR2 is YDEGEE. The CDR3 runs 14 residues. J gave up 5 bases and V 1 base, and 5 bases lay outside the gene matches.

The V gene is TRBV7-9, the J gene TRBJ1-1, with D hard to call. Germline CDR1 reads SEHNR; CDR2 reads FQNEAQ (reference sequence). This CDR3 is built from 17 residues. Deletions cut 4 bases from V and 0 bases from J, with 18 bases between. In DNA, the CDR3 is TGTGCCAGCAGCTACGGCGCAGGTATTAGTGTGAACACTGAAGCTTTCTTT. Encoded protein: CASSYGAGISVNTEAFF.

This rearrangement joins TRBV18 to TRBJ2-7; unclear D gene. This CDR3 comprises 13 residues. Trimming took off 5 bases at V and 4 bases at J, with 12 bases between the two ends. The germline V gene has CDR1 KGHSH and CDR2 LQKENI. The CDR3 DNA reads as TGTGCCAGCTCAACAGTTACACAGTACGAGCAGTACTTC. As protein: CASSTVTQYEQYF.

V is TRBV11-3 and J is TRBJ1-3; D is unresolved. Germline CDR1 and CDR2: SGHNT and YENEEA. The CDR3 contains 13 residues. V lost 2 bases to trimming and J lost 3 bases, with 5 bases between them. The CDR3 nucleotides read TGTGCCAGCAGCTTAACGGGTGGAAACACCATATATTTT. This encodes CASSLTGGNTIYF. Full variable domain (missing parts from reference TRBV11-3 and TRBJ1-3): EAGVVQSPRYKIIEKKQPVAFWCNPISGHNTLYWYLQNLGQGPELLIRYENEEAVDDSQLPKDRFSAERLKGVDSTLKIQPAELGDSAVYLCASSLTGGNTIYFGEGSWLTVV.

J is TRBJ2-7 and V is TRBV15, with 7 bases identical to TRBD1. J lost 5 bases, V lost 0 bases, and 4 bases had no gene match. The germline V gene has CDR1 LNHNV and CDR2 YYDKDF (reference sequence). The CDR3 has 14 residues. Written as DNA, the CDR3 is TGTGCCACCAGCAGAGACAGGCAGGGGGACGAGCAGTACTTC. It codes for CATSRDRQGDEQYF.

This clone has just one count. The V call is TRBV6-5, the J call TRBJ1-2; 8 nucleotides agree with TRBD1. The CDR3 is 15 residues long. Losses at the gene ends were 7 bases for V and 4 bases for J; bases not matched to a gene: 11. Per the germline V gene, CDR1 is MNHEY and CDR2 is SVGAGI. The CDR3 region is CASTEDRGSGYGYTF. The CDR3 nucleotides are TGTGCCAGCACAGAAGACAGGGGTTCTGGCTATGGCTACACCTTC.

V usage is TRBV19 and J usage is TRBJ1-1, with D perhaps matching TRBD1 (6 bases). The CDR3 extends over 13 amino acids. CDR1 LNHDA and CDR2 SQIVND come from the germline V gene (reference sequence). Trimming shortened V by 6 bases and J by 1 base, and 9 bases separated the two germline ends. The DNA of the CDR3 is TGTGCCAGTAGGTTGACAGGGAACACTGAAGCTTTCTTT. It specifies CASRLTGNTEAFF.